This record looks at one T cell receptor (beta chain) sequence and its context. Its specificity is not known. This sample is drawn from a study of cytomegalovirus exposure and HLA in healthy donors. Study-level background: From donors who were HLA-typed, an early data release held around 85 million unique TCRs. Whole-study findings and limits: Presence/absence analyses rested on an assumption that sequencing depth was roughly uniform across donors. Based on reports, TCR beta sequences accurately predicted HLA-A and HLA-B alleles for most subjects. Earlier analysis looked at TCR beta V segments, and most were productive about 87% or about 30% of the time.

V gave up 2 bases and J gave up 5 bases, with 12 bases separating them. CDR3 length equals 14 residues. Germline V gives CDR1 SEHNR, CDR2 FQNEAQ (reference sequence). The PCR contained 60 Vbeta and 13 Jbeta primers. Generated by immunoSEQ multiplex PCR, the TCRdb table keeps only in-frame clones and is missing some. Of fewer than 110,000 clones in the sample, about 80% were seen once. The sequenced material came from PBMCs. The genes are TRBV7-9 and TRBJ1-1; a weak D match, TRBD1 (5 bases). This TCR derives from a man aged 35 to 55 in good health and CMV-seronegative. In DNA, the CDR3 is TGTGCCAGCAGCTTATCCGATGGGGGGACTGAAGCTTTCTTT. It is translated as CASSLSDGGTEAFF.